The 7 T cell receptor beta chains presented below share a single source sample, sequenced in a study of T-cell reconstitution after alpha-beta-depleted transplantation in children. During its preparation, the TCRbeta library received unique molecular identifiers. TCRdb reanalysed the PCR reads using MiXCR and keeps one entry per CDR3 protein. The data hold fewer than 750,000 distinct CDR3 sequences, with 25% to 30% observed a single time. The material was PBMCs, obtained before TCRalphabeta/CD19-depleted stem cell transplant. The receptors originated from a boy under three years old with Wiskott-Aldrich syndrome, due to receive a stem cell transplant.

This clonotype occurred a few times. The chain links TRBV7-2 to TRBJ2-2, with TRBD2 matching over 7 bases. This CDR3 region has 15 residues. J was trimmed by 4 bases and V by 6 bases; bases with no gene match: 8. The germline V gene has CDR1 SGHTA and CDR2 FQGNSA. The CDR3 reads CASSPSGGATGELFF. CDR3 coding DNA: TGTGCCAGCAGTCCCTCGGGAGGCGCCACCGGGGAGCTGTTTTTT. The whole variable domain, filled in from reference TRBV7-2 and TRBJ2-2, reads GAGVSQSPSNKVTEKGKDVELRCDPISGHTALYWYRQSLGQGLEFLIYFQGNSAPDKSGLPSDRFSAERTGGSVSTLTIQRTQQEDSAVYLCASSPSGGATGELFFGEGSRLTVL.

The CDR3 region is CATSDAGAGKETQYF. CDR3 DNA sequence: TGTGCCACCAGTGACGCCGGGGCCGGGAAAGAGACCCAGTACTTC. The chain has TRBV24-1 and TRBJ2-5; either TRBD1 or TRBD2 may fit D (5 bases each). The CDR3 consists of 15 residues. Per germline, CDR1 KGHDR and CDR2 SFDVKD. V shed 4 bases and J shed 3 bases, with 14 bases lying between them.

This clonotype was counted a few times. The rearrangement uses TRBV9 and TRBJ1-5; the D gene is possibly TRBD1 (6 bases). CDR3 length equals 14 residues. The germline gives CDR1 SGDLS, CDR2 YYNGEE. Trimming removed 5 bases at V and 2 bases at J, with 11 bases between. The CDR3 region is CASRGRTGNQPQHF. In DNA, the CDR3 is TGTGCCAGCAGGGGTAGGACAGGCAATCAGCCCCAGCATTTT.

This clonotype occurred a few times. V usage is TRBV5-1 and J usage is TRBJ2-5; perhaps D is TRBD1 or TRBD2 (5 bases each). Germline V CDR1 and CDR2: SGHRS, YFSETQ. The CDR3 extends over 17 amino acids. V lost 0 bases to trimming and J lost 4 bases, with 19 bases between them. For the CDR3, the DNA is TGCGCCAGCAGCTTGGTTGCCGGTCTAGGGACGGCAGAGACCCAGTACTTC. Residues: CASSLVAGLGTAETQYF.

The gene calls are TRBV28 and TRBJ2-3; D is possibly TRBD2 (5 bases). V gave up 6 bases and J gave up 0 bases, with 13 bases separating them. This CDR3 is 15 amino acids long. Germline lookup yields CDR1 MDHEN and CDR2 SYDVKM. CDR3 nucleotide sequence: TGTGCCAGCAGAACGGGATCCTCAAGCACAGATACGCAGTATTTT. It is translated as CASRTGSSSTDTQYF.

The chain has TRBV20-1 and TRBJ2-7; maybe TRBD1 (6 bases). This CDR3 has 14 amino acids. V dropped 2 bases and J dropped 5 bases, with 16 bases sitting between them. The germline CDR1 and CDR2 sequences are DFQATT and SNEGSKA (reference sequence). The CDR3 is CSARNTQGTDEQYF. CDR3 bases: TGCAGTGCTAGAAACACTCAGGGGACCGACGAGCAGTACTTC.

The V and J genes are TRBV20-1 and TRBJ2-1, with TRBD2 matching 8 bases. The CDR3 sequence is 13 residues long. Germline lookup yields CDR1 DFQATT and CDR2 SNEGSKA (reference sequence). V dropped 7 bases and J dropped 6; count of bases not matched to a gene: 8. The CDR3 region is CSVREGPSNEQFF. The CDR3 nucleotides read TGCAGTGTACGGGAGGGCCCGAGCAATGAGCAGTTCTTC.